The sequence of this T cell receptor beta chain was determined in a study of blood T cell repertoires in COVID-19. Measured with immunoSEQ multiplex PCR; TCRdb has only the in-frame clones, and not every one. The sample contains roughly 520,000 clones, 85% to 90% of which appear only once. V was cut by 4 bases and J by 6 bases, with 19 bases left in between. Germline values: CDR1 KGHSH, CDR2 LQKENI. The CDR3 contains 16 residues. The count of this clone is one. The V gene is TRBV18, the J gene TRBJ1-5; weak D call: TRBD1 (5 bases). The TCR comes from a woman between 40 and 50 years old who had recovered from COVID-19. Sequences were obtained from PBMCs or T cells enriched from blood (not recorded which). The CDR3 sequence is CASSRGTTGLGQPQHF. CDR3 coding DNA: TGTGCCAGCTCACGCGGAACCACAGGTTTGGGTCAGCCCCAGCATTTT. The entire variable domain, with the rest obtained from reference TRBV18 and TRBJ1-5, is as follows: NAGVMQNPRHLVRRRGQEARLRCSPMKGHSHVYWYRQLPEEGLKFMVYLQKENIIDESGMPKERFSAEFPKEGPSILRIQQVVRGDSAAYFCASSRGTTGLGQPQHFGDGTRLSIL.